This T cell receptor (beta chain) is drawn from a study of blood T cell repertoires in COVID-19. Study-wide context: Some COVID-19 samples were acute and others convalescent; all came from the United States, Italy and Spain.

Per the study methods: Estimation of nucleated cell counts was performed using reference gene primer amplification. Profiling relied on immunoSEQ multiplex PCR, and the TCRdb table lists in-frame clones only, not all of them. The V and J calls and clone size are taken from that table; D and trimming were inferred from the DNA. The sample shows around 210,000 clones, roughly 82% of them seen only once. This clone was counted once. The CDR3 extends over 15 amino acids. The V gene lost 1 base and the J gene lost 0 bases, with 7 bases spanning the gap. The germline V gene encodes CDR1 LGHDT and CDR2 YNNKEL (reference sequence).

The V call is TRBV3-1 (or the pseudogene TRBV3-2), the J call TRBJ1-3, with TRBD1 as a possible D gene (6 bases). Sequencing input: peripheral blood. The receptor was isolated from a human donor in a cohort sampled during active COVID-19. CDR3 in DNA: TGTGCCAGCAGCCAAGGAGGGGGCTCTGGAAACACCATATATTTT. Amino acids: CASSQGGGSGNTIYF.